This T cell receptor beta chain was identified during a study of T cell responses to AZD1222 COVID-19 vaccine. For this clone: Its antigen is undetermined.

Generated by immunoSEQ multiplex PCR, the TCRdb table keeps only in-frame clones and is missing some. The table has some 80,000 clones, about 90% seen once. General study points: Most donors were white British and more were female, and clonal diversity was possibly underestimated. Spike-specific TCRs gained breadth and depth after people received two AZD1222 doses. Researchers report vaccine-associated CD4 TCRs spanning spike, with dominance at 160-218 and 743-854. Nearly half of spike-specific TCRs reportedly go after variant regions that carry no mutations.

Looked up from germline, CDR1 is SGHNT and CDR2 is YYREEE (reference sequence). This CDR3 comprises 15 residues. The germline V and J ends were trimmed by 1 base and 0 bases, with 9 bases remaining between them. This receptor was taken from an adult in good health. This specimen consisted of peripheral blood, obtained on day 0 of AZD1222 vaccination. The chain has TRBV5-4 and TRBJ2-3, with a possible D match to TRBD1 (5 bases). The DNA for the CDR3 is TGTGCCAGCAGCTTGAGACAGACTAGCACAGATACGCAGTATTTT. It specifies CASSLRQTSTDTQYF.